Sequencing of this TCR beta chain was carried out in a study of post-analysis software for immune sequencing data. TCR beta cDNA libraries included unique molecular identifiers. In TCRdb, the PCR reads were re-called with MiXCR into one record per CDR3 protein. The repertoire holds hundreds of thousands of distinct CDR3 sequences, with approximately 30% as singletons. Study-level points and caveats: Five TRBV segments occurring more often in patients than controls included TRBV5-6, TRBV5-1 and TRBV20-1. Strong co-clustering by F measure linked samples that shared a preparation batch.

Turning to this clonotype: Its target is not known.

The CDR3 is 14 amino acids. V shed 3 bases and J 0 bases; nucleotides not matched to a gene: 2. Germline V CDR1 and CDR2: SEHNR, FQNEAQ (reference sequence). The genes are TRBV7-9 and TRBJ2-7; 7 positions match TRBD1. The sequence came from a girl aged 5 to 17 with multiple sclerosis. Material: blood. The CDR3 nucleotides read TGTGCCAGCAGCTTTTGGGACAGCTCCTACGAGCAGTACTTC. This encodes CASSFWDSSYEQYF. Based on the CDR3 plus reference TRBV7-9 and TRBJ2-7, the full variable domain is DTGVSQNPRHKITKRGQNVTFRCDPISEHNRLYWYRQTLGQGPEFLTYFQNEAQLEKSRLLSDRFSAERPKGSFSTLEIQRTEQGDSAMYLCASSFWDSSYEQYFGPGTRLTVT.